A single sample gave rise to the 29 T cell receptor beta chains below, sequenced in a study of cytomegalovirus exposure and HLA in healthy donors. The study ran its PCR with 60 Vbeta and 13 Jbeta primers. Sequencing was performed with immunoSEQ multiplex PCR; in TCRdb, only in-frame clones are kept and a portion is missing. Of about 67,000 clones in the sample, 80% are singletons; the top ten hold 3.5% to 5%. Sequenced material: PBMCs. The receptors stem from a woman under 40 in good health and CMV-seronegative.

J is TRBJ1-5 and V is TRBV19; D might be TRBD1 (6 bases). The CDR3 is made up of 14 amino acids. Trimming left V 6 bases short and J 5 bases short, with 14 bases between. CDR1 is LNHDA and CDR2 is SQIVND in the germline V gene (reference sequence). The CDR3 protein is CASRGHRVDQPQHF. CDR3 bases: TGTGCCAGTAGGGGTCACAGGGTGGATCAGCCCCAGCATTTT.

This clone was seen just once. V usage is TRBV5-7 and J usage is TRBJ1-5; D perhaps matches TRBD1 (5 bases). TRBV5-7 has ORF status, its function being uncertain. The CDR3 consists of 17 residues. Trimming took 7 bases from V and 2 from J, leaving 22 bases between them. CDR3 sequence reads: CASGPRGDVNGNQPQHF. Here the CDR3 DNA reads TGTGCCAGCGGGCCCCGCGGGGACGTCAACGGCAATCAGCCCCAGCATTTT.

The chain carries TRBV30 and TRBJ2-1, with 11 nucleotides matching TRBD2. CDR3 size: 13 residues. The V and J ends lost 1 base and 9 bases, in that order; junction bases with no gene match: 2. Germline lookup yields CDR1 GTSNPN and CDR2 SVGIG (reference sequence). CDR3 in DNA: TGTGCCTGGAGTGGACTAGCGGGACCTGAGCAGTTCTTC. It is translated as CAWSGLAGPEQFF.

V is TRBV4-1 and J is TRBJ2-5, with D tentatively TRBD2 (6 bases). From germline, CDR1 is MGHRA and CDR2 YSYEKL. The germline V and J ends were trimmed by 4 bases and 2 bases, with 17 bases remaining between them. The CDR3 covers 16 residues. DNA for the CDR3: TGCGCCAGCAGCCCGAGAGGCGGGATATCTCAAGAGACCCAGTACTTC. It yields the protein CASSPRGGISQETQYF.

The chain employs TRBV4-1 and TRBJ1-4, with TRBD1 matching over 10 bases. The CDR3 consists of 15 residues. From germline, CDR1 is MGHRA and CDR2 YSYEKL. Trimming took 4 bases from V and 8 from J; bases not matched to a gene: 7. The CDR3: CASSRKGTGAEKLFF. Here the CDR3 DNA reads TGCGCCAGCAGCCGAAAGGGGACAGGGGCCGAAAAACTGTTTTTT.

CDR3 amino acids: CASSLQIAPQKGAFGGELFF. Here the CDR3 DNA reads TGTGCCAGCAGTTTACAGATAGCGCCCCAGAAGGGGGCGTTCGGCGGGGAGCTGTTTTTT. The chain uses TRBV27 and TRBJ2-2, with TRBD1 identical over 7 bases. The CDR3 is made up of 20 amino acids. Germline CDR1 reads MNHEY; CDR2 reads SMNVEV (reference sequence). The trim removed 2 bases at V and 7 bases at J, leaving 22 bases unmatched.

The gene calls are TRBV29-1 and TRBJ1-2, with D maybe TRBD1 (5 bases). Germline V gene data show CDR1 as SQVTM and CDR2 as ANQGSEA. Trimming cost V 7 bases and J 7 bases, with 10 bases left between them. This CDR3 has 10 residues. CDR3 nucleotide sequence: TGCAGCGCCAGGGAAAGTGGCTACACCTTC. This translates into CSARESGYTF.

The CDR3 region is CASSTGGLNEQFF. The CDR3 bases are TGTGCCAGCAGCACAGGGGGCTTGAATGAGCAGTTCTTC. This chain links TRBV25-1 with TRBJ2-1, with 9 bases lining up with TRBD1. CDR1 and CDR2 (germline): MGHDK, SYGVNS. The length of the CDR3 is 13 residues. V was pared by 6 bases and J by 7 bases, with 4 bases of the junction left unmatched.

The chain uses TRBV5-1 and TRBJ1-2; the match to TRBD1 covers 7 bases. Germline assignment: CDR1 SGHRS and CDR2 YFSETQ. The CDR3 extends over 12 amino acids. The V gene end was trimmed by 6 bases and the J gene end by 7 bases; junction bases not matched to a gene: 6. The CDR3 loop reads CASTSGGIGYTF. As DNA, the CDR3 is TGCGCCAGCACCTCAGGGGGAATTGGCTACACCTTC.

The rearrangement uses TRBV4-2 and TRBJ2-5; the match to TRBD2 covers 11 bases. The CDR3 sequence is 19 residues long. The J segment lost 0 bases and the V segment lost 0 bases, leaving 9 bases of the junction unmatched. Looked up from germline, CDR1 is LGHNA and CDR2 is YNFKEQ. The CDR3 DNA reads TGTGCCAGCAGCCAAGATCCACTAGCGGGGGCCACGTACCAAGAGACCCAGTACTTC. Translating gives CASSQDPLAGATYQETQYF.

The chain carries TRBV5-4 and TRBJ1-2; 9 positions match TRBD1. Trimming at V came to 3 bases and at J to 5 bases, leaving 14 bases not matched to a gene. The CDR3 length is 17 residues. The germline CDR1 and CDR2 sequences are SGHNT and YYREEE (reference sequence). The CDR3 DNA reads TGTGCCAGCAGCTCACGAACCGGGACAGGGCCGTGGTATGGCTACACCTTC. It encodes CASSSRTGTGPWYGYTF.

The chain carries TRBV5-1 and TRBJ2-3; D gene ambiguous. This CDR3 has 10 residues. V lost 8 bases to trimming and J lost 6 bases, with 7 bases between them. Germline V gene lookup returns CDR1 SGHRS and CDR2 YFSETQ. The CDR3 DNA reads TGCGCCAGTGCGCGGGATACGCAGTATTTT. This sequence encodes CASARDTQYF.

This clone was seen more than once but under ten times. The chain combines TRBV6-5 with TRBJ1-5; D is undetermined. The CDR3 spans 13 residues. Trimming pared 2 bases from V and 3 bases from J, leaving 5 bases between. Germline lookup yields CDR1 MNHEY and CDR2 SVGAGI. The CDR3 is CASSYGVNQPQHF. CDR3 in DNA: TGTGCCAGCAGTTACGGAGTCAATCAGCCCCAGCATTTT.

The chain couples TRBV29-1 to TRBJ2-1, with D uncertain. The CDR3 has 16 residues. Germline V lookup: CDR1 SQVTM, CDR2 ANQGSEA. V was trimmed by 0 bases and J by 3 bases, leaving 15 bases between them. CDR3 nucleotide sequence: TGCAGCGTTGAAGAGCCGCGGTTAGCCCTCTACAATGAGCAGTTCTTC. Translation: CSVEEPRLALYNEQFF.

The rearrangement joins TRBV30 to TRBJ2-1, with D perhaps TRBD1 (6 bases). Deletions cut 8 bases from V and 7 bases from J, with 15 bases between. Germline V gene sequence: CDR1 GTSNPN, CDR2 SVGIG (reference sequence). The CDR3 is 12 amino acids. The CDR3 DNA reads TGTGCCACCTATAGGGGGATTAATGAGCAGTTCTTC. Translated, it gives CATYRGINEQFF.

The CDR3 DNA is TGTGCCTGGGGCGATCAGACAGGGAAGGGCACTGAAGCTTTCTTT. Amino acid sequence: CAWGDQTGKGTEAFF. The V gene is TRBV30, the J gene TRBJ1-1; 7 nucleotides agree with TRBD1. V lost 5 bases, J lost 4 bases, and 13 bases stayed unmatched. CDR3 length: 15 amino acids. Germline loops: CDR1 GTSNPN, CDR2 SVGIG (reference sequence).

The chain joins TRBV30 to TRBJ1-2; no clear D gene. Trimming shortened V by 0 bases and J by 4 bases, and 9 bases separated the two germline ends. The CDR3 has 13 residues. From germline, CDR1 is GTSNPN and CDR2 SVGIG (reference sequence). CDR3 residues: CAWSVTAGYGYTF. CDR3 DNA: TGTGCCTGGAGTGTAACAGCCGGCTATGGCTACACCTTC. Full variable domain (rest looked up from reference TRBV30 and TRBJ1-2): SQTIHQWPATLVQPVGSPLSLECTVEGTSNPNLYWYRQAAGRGLQLLFYSVGIGQISSEVPQNLSASRPQDRQFILSSKKLLLSDSGFYLCAWSVTAGYGYTFGSGTRLTVV.

This chain uses TRBV10-3 with TRBJ2-7; 7 positions match TRBD2. Germline trimming cut 6 bases from V and 5 bases from J; bases unmatched to any gene: 7. CDR1 ENHRY and CDR2 SYGVKD come from the germline V gene. The length of the CDR3 is 13 residues. The CDR3 DNA follows: TGTGCCATCAGGGGGGGGTTCCTAGACGAGCAGTACTTC. Translating gives CAIRGGFLDEQYF.

This clone showed up just once. The chain joins TRBV10-1 to TRBJ2-2, with D hard to call. V lost 5 bases to trimming and J lost 4 bases, with 8 bases between them. This CDR3 region has 13 residues. Germline V lookup: CDR1 WNHNN, CDR2 SYGVQD (reference sequence). CDR3 sequence reads: CASSKIGTGELFF. CDR3 nucleotide sequence: TGCGCCAGCAGTAAAATCGGCACCGGGGAGCTGTTTTTT.

V usage is TRBV6-5 and J usage is TRBJ2-3; tentative D call: TRBD2 (6 bases). V shed 6 bases and J shed 2 bases, with 15 bases lying between them. Per germline, CDR1 MNHEY and CDR2 SVGAGI. This CDR3 has 15 residues. CDR3 protein: CASREGWGFTDTQYF. CDR3 nucleotides: TGTGCCAGCAGGGAGGGGTGGGGGTTCACAGATACGCAGTATTTT.

The CDR3 DNA reads as TGTGCCAGCAGCTCGTACTGGGGGGGGAACACCGGGGAGCTGTTTTTT. Its protein is CASSSYWGGNTGELFF. The V call is TRBV7-2, the J call TRBJ2-2, with 7 bases that match TRBD2. The germline V gene encodes CDR1 SGHTA and CDR2 FQGNSA. This CDR3 region has 16 residues. The V segment lost 4 bases and the J segment 1 base; nucleotides outside the gene matches: 6. Based on the CDR3 plus reference TRBV7-2 and TRBJ2-2, the full variable domain is GAGVSQSPSNKVTEKGKDVELRCDPISGHTALYWYRQSLGQGLEFLIYFQGNSAPDKSGLPSDRFSAERTGGSVSTLTIQRTQQEDSAVYLCASSSYWGGNTGELFFGEGSRLTVL.

The V gene is TRBV29-1, the J gene TRBJ2-3; D unclear. The ends were cut back, 2 bases at V and 0 bases at J, with 9 bases in the middle. Per germline, CDR1 SQVTM and CDR2 ANQGSEA. This CDR3 contains 14 residues. The CDR3: CSVEQILSTDTQYF. CDR3 sequence (DNA): TGCAGCGTTGAACAGATCCTTAGCACAGATACGCAGTATTTT.

The genes are TRBV5-1 and TRBJ2-7, with 8 bases aligning to TRBD1. Trimming cost V 1 base and J 5 bases; bases outside gene matches: 11. The CDR3 loop spans 16 amino acids. The germline gives CDR1 SGHRS, CDR2 YFSETQ. The CDR3 DNA follows: TGCGCCAGCAGCTTGTTACGGACAGGGTTGTTGGACGAGCAGTACTTC. Translation: CASSLLRTGLLDEQYF.

This chain joins TRBV2 and TRBJ1-5; 9 bases align to TRBD1. After removal of 6 bases from V and 0 bases from J, the junction contained 6 bases not matched to a gene. The length of the CDR3 is 16 residues. Looked up from germline, CDR1 is SNHLY and CDR2 is FYNNEI. The chain's CDR3 is CASSDRGGYSNQPQHF. The CDR3 region has the DNA TGTGCCAGCAGCGACAGGGGGGGATATAGCAATCAGCCCCAGCATTTT.

The rearrangement links TRBV4-1 to TRBJ1-5, with a possible D match to TRBD1 (5 bases). Trimming took off 3 bases at V and 4 bases at J, with 22 bases between the two ends. The CDR3 has 18 amino acids. CDR1 and CDR2 from the germline V gene are MGHRA and YSYEKL. This CDR3 reads CASSQDDSPLLPNQPQHF. The CDR3 DNA reads TGCGCCAGCAGCCAGGACGACAGTCCGCTTCTTCCTAATCAGCCCCAGCATTTT.

This chain connects TRBV4-1 to TRBJ1-2; 8 nucleotides agree with TRBD1. Germline CDR1 and CDR2: MGHRA and YSYEKL. CDR3 length equals 17 residues. J was trimmed by 4 bases and V by 1 base; bases with no gene match: 11. CDR3 protein: CASSQVAGGVFSYGYTF. In DNA, the CDR3 is TGCGCCAGCAGCCAAGTGGCAGGGGGCGTGTTCTCCTATGGCTACACCTTC.

The chain carries TRBV9 and TRBJ2-5; D might be TRBD1 (5 bases). V gave up 2 bases and J gave up 7 bases, with 18 bases separating them. There are 15 residues in the CDR3. Per germline, CDR1 SGDLS and CDR2 YYNGEE. The CDR3 DNA is TGTGCCAGCAGCGTCGCCCTAGGGGTCCCTGGGACCCAGTACTTC. Protein sequence: CASSVALGVPGTQYF.

The chain carries TRBV7-9 and TRBJ1-2; 11 nucleotides match TRBD1. The CDR3 extends over 19 amino acids. Germline values: CDR1 SEHNR, CDR2 FQNEAQ (reference sequence). The V gene end was trimmed by 5 bases and the J gene end by 3 bases; junction bases not matched to a gene: 17. In DNA form, the CDR3 reads TGTGCCAGCAGCCCCATCAACCCCGGGACAGGGGGTAGGGACTATGGCTACACCTTC. As protein: CASSPINPGTGGRDYGYTF.

This clone was detected once. The chain recombines TRBV7-2 with TRBJ2-7; 11 nucleotides agree with TRBD2. The V and J ends lost 5 bases and 6 bases, in that order; junction bases with no gene match: 9. This CDR3 has 15 amino acids. Germline values: CDR1 SGHTA, CDR2 FQGNSA. The CDR3, as DNA: TGTGCCAGCAGCCGAGGGCTAGCGGGAGGTTCCGAGCAGTACTTC. This encodes CASSRGLAGGSEQYF.